At least ten counts were recorded for the clone carrying this T cell receptor (beta chain). Its matching antigen is unknown. Unmatched junction bases numbered 10, after V lost 4 bases and J lost 5 bases. The CDR3 has 15 amino acids. The data were obtained in a study of T cell repertoires in cytomegalovirus infection. Study information: CMV infection and matching HLA type were both indicated by public TCR beta signatures. Findings of the study overall: There were carriers of CMV plus the relevant HLA, and cumulative public TCR beta family frequency identified them. Clonotypes of TCR beta that were HLA-C-restricted and CMV-specific dominated the ex vivo response.

TCRdb re-analysed the reads in MiXCR, keeping a single row per CDR3 protein. The sample yields 400,000 to 550,000 distinct CDR3 sequences, about 11% seen once. This TCR was recovered from a human donor in good health (CMV status not recorded). Some clones in this sample may be carry-over from other donors' samples. The sample comprised PBMCs. The V gene is TRBV12-3 or TRBV12-4, the J gene TRBJ2-5; TRBD2 matches 7 bases. The CDR3 DNA follows: TGTGCCAGCAGTTACGCAAGCGGGGTACCGGAGACCCAGTACTTC. Translating gives CASSYASGVPETQYF.